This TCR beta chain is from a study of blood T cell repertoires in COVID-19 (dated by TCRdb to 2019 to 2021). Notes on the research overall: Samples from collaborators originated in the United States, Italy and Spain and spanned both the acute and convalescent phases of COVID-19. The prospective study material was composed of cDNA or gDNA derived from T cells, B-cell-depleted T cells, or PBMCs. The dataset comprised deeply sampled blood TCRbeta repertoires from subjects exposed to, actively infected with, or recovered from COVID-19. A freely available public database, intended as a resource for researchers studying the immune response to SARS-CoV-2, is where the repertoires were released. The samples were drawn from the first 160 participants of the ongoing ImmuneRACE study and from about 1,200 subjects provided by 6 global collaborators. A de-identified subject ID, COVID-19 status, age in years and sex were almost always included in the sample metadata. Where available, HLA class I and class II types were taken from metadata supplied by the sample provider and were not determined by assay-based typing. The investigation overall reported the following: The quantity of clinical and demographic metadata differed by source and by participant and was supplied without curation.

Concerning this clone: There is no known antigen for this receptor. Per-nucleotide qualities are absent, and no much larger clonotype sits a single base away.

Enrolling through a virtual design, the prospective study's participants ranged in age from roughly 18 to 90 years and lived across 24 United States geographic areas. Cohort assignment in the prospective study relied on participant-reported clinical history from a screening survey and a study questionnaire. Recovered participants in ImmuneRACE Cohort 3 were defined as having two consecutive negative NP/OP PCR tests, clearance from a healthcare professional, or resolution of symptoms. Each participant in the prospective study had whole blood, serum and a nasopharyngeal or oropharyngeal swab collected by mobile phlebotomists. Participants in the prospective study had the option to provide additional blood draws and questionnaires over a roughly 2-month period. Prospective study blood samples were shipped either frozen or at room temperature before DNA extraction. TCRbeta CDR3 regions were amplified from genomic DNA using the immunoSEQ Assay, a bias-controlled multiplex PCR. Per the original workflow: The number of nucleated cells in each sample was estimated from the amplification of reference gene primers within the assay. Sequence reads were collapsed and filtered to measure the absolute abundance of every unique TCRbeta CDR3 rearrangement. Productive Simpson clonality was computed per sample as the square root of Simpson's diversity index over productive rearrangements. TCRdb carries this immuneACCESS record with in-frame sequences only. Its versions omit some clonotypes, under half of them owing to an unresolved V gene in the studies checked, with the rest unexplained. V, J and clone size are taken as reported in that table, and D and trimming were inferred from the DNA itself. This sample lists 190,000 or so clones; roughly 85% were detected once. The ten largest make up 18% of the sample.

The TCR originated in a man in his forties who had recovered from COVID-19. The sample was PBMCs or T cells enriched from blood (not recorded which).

CDR3 loop: CASGLGKGQYNQPQHF. The nucleotides are TGTGCTAGTGGTTTGGGCAAAGGACAGTACAATCAGCCCCAGCATTTT. Here the chain combines TRBV12-5 and TRBJ1-5; TRBD1 might be the D gene, on 6 matching bases. Including cysteine and phenylalanine, the CDR3 has 16 amino acids. Here the CDR3 DNA is all that survives: 48 bases in frame from base 1. The germline V gene gives CDR1 as LGHNT and CDR2 as FRNRAP. Trimming takes 1 base from V and 3 bases from J, and the germline ends sit 13 bases apart.